This entry lists 19 T cell receptor beta chains sequenced from one sample in a study of blood T cell repertoires in COVID-19. Data came from immunoSEQ multiplex PCR; TCRdb stores just in-frame clones and leaves some out. The sample has 130,000 or so clones, roughly 88% seen once. What was sequenced was peripheral blood. Source of these receptors: an older man with active COVID-19.

The rearrangement joins TRBV11-2 to TRBJ1-1, with D perhaps matching TRBD1 (6 bases). Trimming removed 7 bases from V and 1 base from J, with 10 bases in between. Per the germline V gene, CDR1 is SGHAT and CDR2 is FQNNGV. This CDR3 has 13 amino acids. CDR3: CASTPGANTEAFF. The CDR3 bases are TGTGCCAGCACACCAGGGGCGAACACTGAAGCTTTCTTT.

This sequence joins TRBV6-5 and TRBJ2-1, with D uncertain. This CDR3 has 16 residues. From germline, CDR1 is MNHEY and CDR2 SVGAGI. Trimming stripped 2 bases from V and 0 bases from J, with 11 bases between. The CDR3 region has the DNA TGTGCCAGCAGTTACACCACTGGAGTCTCCTACAATGAGCAGTTCTTC. It yields the protein CASSYTTGVSYNEQFF.

DNA of the CDR3: TGTGCCAGCAGCTTCGGGACTAGCGGGAGGGCGCAGTTCTTC. Translated: CASSFGTSGRAQFF. The chain carries TRBV7-2 and TRBJ2-1, with 16 nucleotides matching TRBD2. This CDR3 region has 14 residues. J lost 12 bases, V lost 3 bases, and 2 bases had no gene match. Germline-derived CDR1 and CDR2 are SGHTA and FQGNSA.

The J gene is TRBJ2-3, the V gene TRBV11-3; 14 nucleotides agree with TRBD2. The CDR3 runs 17 residues. Germline V gene data show CDR1 as SGHNT and CDR2 as YENEEA. V dropped 5 bases and J dropped 2; count of bases not matched to a gene: 6. CDR3 in amino acids: CASSIGTSGRPTDTQYF. CDR3 nucleotide sequence: TGTGCCAGCAGCATAGGGACTAGCGGGAGACCCACAGATACGCAGTATTTT.

This chain uses TRBV10-3 with TRBJ2-1, with 9 bases lining up with TRBD2. Germline loops: CDR1 ENHRY, CDR2 SYGVKD. The V segment lost 5 bases and the J segment 8 bases; nucleotides outside the gene matches: 10. The CDR3 length is 15 residues. The CDR3 sequence: CAISWTSVGGDEQFF. CDR3 DNA sequence: TGTGCCATCAGTTGGACTAGCGTCGGGGGGGATGAGCAGTTCTTC.

This clone was seen a few times. The chain recombines TRBV6-4 with TRBJ2-1, with D possibly being TRBD2 (6 bases). The germline V gene encodes CDR1 MRHNA and CDR2 SNTAGT. Trimming removed 1 base from V and 0 bases from J, with 10 bases in between. This CDR3 has 16 amino acids. Here the CDR3 reads CASSDFLASSYNEQFF. CDR3 sequence (DNA): TGTGCCAGCAGTGACTTCCTAGCGAGCTCCTACAATGAGCAGTTCTTC.

The V gene is TRBV6-5, the J gene TRBJ1-1; TRBD1 agrees at 7 bases. Germline loops: CDR1 MNHEY, CDR2 SVGAGI. The J segment lost 5 bases and the V segment lost 8 bases, leaving 11 bases of the junction unmatched. The CDR3 is 14 amino acids. Here the CDR3 DNA reads TGTGCCAGCCCCGCCGACAGGGTGGGGACTGAAGCTTTCTTT. It is translated as CASPADRVGTEAFF.

V gene TRBV19 combines with J gene TRBJ1-1; TRBD1 is a possible D gene (5 bases). V lost 3 bases and J 1 base, leaving 6 bases between the germline ends. The CDR3 covers 13 residues. Germline loops: CDR1 LNHDA, CDR2 SQIVND (reference sequence). CDR3 nucleotide sequence: TGTGCCAGTAGTATCGGACAGAACACTGAAGCTTTCTTT. Residues: CASSIGQNTEAFF.

The chain couples TRBV3-1 (or the pseudogene TRBV3-2) to TRBJ1-2; D gene unclear. In germline, CDR1 is LGHDT, CDR2 YNNKEL (reference sequence). V was trimmed by 6 bases and J by 4 bases, leaving 18 bases between them. The CDR3 is 15 amino acids. The CDR3 region has the DNA TGTGCCAGCAGACAGCAGTCGGCGGGGATCTATGGCTACACCTTC. This codes for CASRQQSAGIYGYTF.

V gene TRBV5-1 combines with J gene TRBJ2-5; 7 bases fit TRBD2. The CDR3 is made up of 12 amino acids. In germline, CDR1 is SGHRS, CDR2 YFSETQ. V lost 10 bases and J lost 6; bases outside the gene matches: 9. The DNA for the CDR3 is TGCGCCTCGGCGGGAGACGGGAAGACCCAGTACTTC. Encoded protein: CASAGDGKTQYF.

CDR3 nucleotides: TGTGCCAGCAGTAACGGGAGTCCCACCTACAATGAGCAGTTCTTC. Translating gives CASSNGSPTYNEQFF. This chain links TRBV6-6 with TRBJ2-1; D may be TRBD2 (6 bases). The germline gives CDR1 MNHNY, CDR2 SVGAGI (reference sequence). This CDR3 comprises 15 residues. Trimming removed 5 bases at V and 2 bases at J, with 13 bases between.

The chain uses TRBV27 and TRBJ2-7; 8 bases line up with TRBD1. Germline CDR1 reads MNHEY; CDR2 reads SMNVEV (reference sequence). The CDR3 covers 13 residues. Trimming removed 5 bases from V and 7 bases from J; junction bases left unmatched: 7. The CDR3 here is CASSTGQGWEQYF. In DNA form, the CDR3 reads TGTGCCAGCAGTACAGGACAGGGCTGGGAGCAGTACTTC.

CDR3 protein: CATSRQREGLGEQFF. Written as DNA, the CDR3 is TGTGCCACCAGCAGACAGCGGGAGGGCCTTGGTGAGCAGTTCTTC. This chain uses TRBV15 with TRBJ2-1; TRBD2 aligns across 10 bases. V lost 2 bases, J lost 9 bases, and 7 bases stayed unmatched. From germline, CDR1 is LNHNV and CDR2 YYDKDF (reference sequence). The CDR3 loop spans 15 amino acids. The full variable domain, rest sourced from reference TRBV15 and TRBJ2-1, is DAMVIQNPRYQVTQFGKPVTLSCSQTLNHNVMYWYQQKSSQAPKLLFHYYDKDFNNEADTPDNFQSRRPNTSFCFLDIRSPGLGDTAMYLCATSRQREGLGEQFFGPGTRLTVL.

This clone was recorded once. The gene calls are TRBV9 and TRBJ1-2; D not certain. CDR3 length: 16 residues. Germline V lookup: CDR1 SGDLS, CDR2 YYNGEE. The V end was cut by 0 bases, the J end by 6 bases, with 18 bases between. In DNA form, the CDR3 reads TGTGCCAGCAGCGTAGCTCTTGTGTCGGCAGAGGATGGCTACACCTTC. Amino acid sequence: CASSVALVSAEDGYTF.

This chain joins TRBV7-8 and TRBJ2-7; D unresolved. The CDR3 consists of 14 residues. V was clipped by 1 base and J by 2 bases, with 9 bases between them. The germline gives CDR1 SGHVS, CDR2 FQNEAQ. The CDR3: CASSLGGIPYEQYF. The CDR3 DNA reads as TGTGCCAGCAGCTTAGGCGGCATCCCCTACGAGCAGTACTTC.

This rearrangement joins TRBV30 to TRBJ2-1, with 10 bases fitting TRBD2. The CDR3 loop spans 16 amino acids. V trimming: 5 bases; J trimming: 0 bases; junction bases outside the gene matches: 7. Per the germline V gene, CDR1 is GTSNPN and CDR2 is SVGIG (reference sequence). In DNA, the CDR3 is TGTGCCTGGGGAGGAGCGGGAGGGATCTCCTACAATGAGCAGTTCTTC. Translated: CAWGGAGGISYNEQFF. Full variable domain (outside the CDR3, taken from reference TRBV30 and TRBJ2-1): SQTIHQWPATLVQPVGSPLSLECTVEGTSNPNLYWYRQAAGRGLQLLFYSVGIGQISSEVPQNLSASRPQDRQFILSSKKLLLSDSGFYLCAWGGAGGISYNEQFFGPGTRLTVL.

The chain uses TRBV25-1 and TRBJ1-5; TRBD1 agrees at 9 bases. The CDR3 extends over 13 amino acids. The germline CDR1 and CDR2 sequences are MGHDK and SYGVNS. With 4 bases clipped from V and 7 bases from J, the junction kept 2 bases outside the gene matches. This CDR3 is CASSGQGGQPQHF. The CDR3 DNA follows: TGTGCCAGCAGTGGACAGGGGGGCCAGCCCCAGCATTTT.

The CDR3: CATSPQGKKNQPQHF. In DNA, the CDR3 is TGTGCCACCAGCCCCCAGGGAAAGAAGAATCAGCCCCAGCATTTT. The chain is built from TRBV15 and TRBJ1-5; maybe TRBD1 (5 bases). Germline assignment: CDR1 LNHNV and CDR2 YYDKDF (reference sequence). The CDR3 spans 15 residues. Trimming removed 5 bases at V and 4 bases at J, with 15 bases between.

The chain has TRBV20-1 and TRBJ2-1; D remains unclear. V shed 1 base and J shed 5 bases, with 3 bases lying between them. CDR1 is DFQATT, CDR2 SNEGSKA, per germline (reference sequence). The CDR3 is 11 amino acids. The CDR3, as DNA: TGCAGTGCTAGAGCAGACAATGAGCAGTTCTTC. Translated: CSARADNEQFF.